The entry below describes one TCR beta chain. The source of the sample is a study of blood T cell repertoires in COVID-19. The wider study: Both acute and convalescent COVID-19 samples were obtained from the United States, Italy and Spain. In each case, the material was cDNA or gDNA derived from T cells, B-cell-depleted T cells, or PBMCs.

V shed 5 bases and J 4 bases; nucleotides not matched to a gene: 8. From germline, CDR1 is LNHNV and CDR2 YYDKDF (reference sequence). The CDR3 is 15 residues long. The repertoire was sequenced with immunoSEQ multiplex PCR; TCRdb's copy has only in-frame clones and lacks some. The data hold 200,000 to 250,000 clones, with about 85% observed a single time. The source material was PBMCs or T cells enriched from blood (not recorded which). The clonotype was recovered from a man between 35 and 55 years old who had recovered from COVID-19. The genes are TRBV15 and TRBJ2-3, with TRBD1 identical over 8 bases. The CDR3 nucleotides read TGTGCCACCAGCGCCCGAACAGGGGGTGCAGATACGCAGTATTTT. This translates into CATSARTGGADTQYF. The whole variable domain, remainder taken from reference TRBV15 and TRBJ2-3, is DAMVIQNPRYQVTQFGKPVTLSCSQTLNHNVMYWYQQKSSQAPKLLFHYYDKDFNNEADTPDNFQSRRPNTSFCFLDIRSPGLGDTAMYLCATSARTGGADTQYFGPGTRLTVL.